This T cell receptor beta chain was sequenced during a study of monozygotic twins with inflammatory bowel disease. TCRdb reanalyzed the 5' RACE reads and collapses them to one entry per CDR3 protein, without DNA. The data show roughly 300,000 distinct CDR3 sequences, and the top ten clones hold 5% to 6%. Germline assignment: CDR1 MNHEY and CDR2 SVGAGI. CDR3 size: 13 residues. This receptor was taken from a human donor with ulcerative colitis or Crohn's disease, or a healthy co-twin of an affected twin (not recorded which). Sample: blood. The chain joins TRBV6-5 to TRBJ2-3. Here the CDR3 reads CASSYYSTDTQYF.